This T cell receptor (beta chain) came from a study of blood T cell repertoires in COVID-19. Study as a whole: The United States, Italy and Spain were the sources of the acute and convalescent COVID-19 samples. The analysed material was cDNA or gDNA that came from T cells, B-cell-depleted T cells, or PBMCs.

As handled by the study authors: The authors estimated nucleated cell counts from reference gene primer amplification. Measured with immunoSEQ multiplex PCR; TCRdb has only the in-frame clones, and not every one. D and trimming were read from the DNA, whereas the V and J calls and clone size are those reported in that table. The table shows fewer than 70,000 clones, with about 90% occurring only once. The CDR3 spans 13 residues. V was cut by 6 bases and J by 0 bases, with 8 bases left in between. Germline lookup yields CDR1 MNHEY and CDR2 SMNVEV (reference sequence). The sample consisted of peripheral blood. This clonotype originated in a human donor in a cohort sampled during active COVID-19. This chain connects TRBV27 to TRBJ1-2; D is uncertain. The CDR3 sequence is CASSQVANYGYTF. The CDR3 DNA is TGTGCCAGCAGCCAGGTCGCTAACTATGGCTACACCTTC.